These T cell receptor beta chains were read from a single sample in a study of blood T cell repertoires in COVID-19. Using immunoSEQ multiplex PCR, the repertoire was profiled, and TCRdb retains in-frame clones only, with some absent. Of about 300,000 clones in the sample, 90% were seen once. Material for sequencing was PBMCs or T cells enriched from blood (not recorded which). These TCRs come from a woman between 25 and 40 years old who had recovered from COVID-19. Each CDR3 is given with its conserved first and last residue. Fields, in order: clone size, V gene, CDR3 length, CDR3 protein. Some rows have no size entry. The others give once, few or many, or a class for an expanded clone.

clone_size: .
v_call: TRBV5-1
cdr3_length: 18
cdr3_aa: CASSLASRTSANTGELFF

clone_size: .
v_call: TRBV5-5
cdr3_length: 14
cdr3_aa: CASSWSGSHETQYF

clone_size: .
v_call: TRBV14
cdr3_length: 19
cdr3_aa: CASSPGLAGDTPYQETQYF

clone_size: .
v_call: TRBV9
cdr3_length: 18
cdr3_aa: CASSVVPVAGVGTDTQYF

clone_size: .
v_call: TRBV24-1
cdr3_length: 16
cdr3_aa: CATSDPGSTYGNEQFF

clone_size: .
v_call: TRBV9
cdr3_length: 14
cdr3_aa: CASSPRTVQETQYF

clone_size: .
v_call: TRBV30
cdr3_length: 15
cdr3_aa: CAWTQTGLAGWEQFF

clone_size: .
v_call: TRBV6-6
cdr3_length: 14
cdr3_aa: CASIPRTETDTQYF

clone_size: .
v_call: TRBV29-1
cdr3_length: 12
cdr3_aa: CSVGTSNYGYTF

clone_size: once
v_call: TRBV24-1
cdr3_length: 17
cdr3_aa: CATSDHRGRGGNQPQHF

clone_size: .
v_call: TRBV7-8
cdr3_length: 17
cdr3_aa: CASSLARRQGGLGEAFF

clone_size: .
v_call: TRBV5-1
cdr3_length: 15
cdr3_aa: CASSLAGRSTDTQYF

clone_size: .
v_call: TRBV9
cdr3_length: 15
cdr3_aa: CASSVETGGSTEAFF

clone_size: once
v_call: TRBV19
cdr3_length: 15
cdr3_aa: CASSTLAPGGETQYF

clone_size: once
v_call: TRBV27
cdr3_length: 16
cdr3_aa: CASSAYRDYSTDTQYF

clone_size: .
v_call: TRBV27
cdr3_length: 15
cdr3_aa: CATSSEGARTDTQYF

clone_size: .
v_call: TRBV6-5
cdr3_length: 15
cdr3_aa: CASSFGTSGLVEQYF

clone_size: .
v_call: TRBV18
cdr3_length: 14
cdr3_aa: CASSGQGENSPLHF

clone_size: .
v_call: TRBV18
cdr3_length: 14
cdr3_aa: CASSLQGPDEKLFF

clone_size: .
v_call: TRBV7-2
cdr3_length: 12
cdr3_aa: CASSSLQGKLFF

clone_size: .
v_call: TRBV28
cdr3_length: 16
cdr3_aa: CASRPMDRGMSYGYTF

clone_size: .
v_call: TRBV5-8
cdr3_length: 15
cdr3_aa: CASSLRGGQIYEQYF